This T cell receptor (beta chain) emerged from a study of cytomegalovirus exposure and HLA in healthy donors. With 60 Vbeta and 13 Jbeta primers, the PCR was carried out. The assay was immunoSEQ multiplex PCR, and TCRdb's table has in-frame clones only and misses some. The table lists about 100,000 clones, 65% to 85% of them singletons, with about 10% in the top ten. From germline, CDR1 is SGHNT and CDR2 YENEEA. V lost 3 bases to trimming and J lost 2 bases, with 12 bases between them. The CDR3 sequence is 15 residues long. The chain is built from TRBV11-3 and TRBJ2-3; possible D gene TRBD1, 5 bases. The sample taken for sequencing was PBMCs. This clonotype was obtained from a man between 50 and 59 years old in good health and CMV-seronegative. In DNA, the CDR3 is TGTGCCAGCAGCTTTCAGGGCATGACCACAGATACGCAGTATTTT. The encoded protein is CASSFQGMTTDTQYF.